Listed below are T cell receptor beta chains from one sample, sequenced in a study of blood T cells in healthy people across ages. A single record per CDR3 protein comes from TCRdb applying MiXCR to the 5' RACE reads. The data show approximately 960,000 distinct CDR3 sequences, 25% to 35% seen once. The data also belong to a second study, concerning T cells of mothers and their children.

Sequenced sample: blood. The receptors here all came from a woman in her thirties or forties in good health. CDR3s include the opening cysteine and the closing phenylalanine or tryptophan. A D gene is named only where the DNA matches it firmly. Some rows mark clone size as missing; the rest say once, few, many or name a class of expanded clone.

clone size	J gene	V gene	D gene	CDR3 length	CDR3 protein	CDR3 DNA
few	TRBJ1-5	TRBV6-6	.	14	CASSPRGGYQPQHF	TGTGCCAGCAGCCCGAGGGGGGGCTATCAGCCCCAGCATTTT
few	TRBJ2-1	TRBV27	.	12	CASSSQNNEQFF	TGTGCCAGCAGTTCCCAGAACAATGAGCAGTTCTTC
few	TRBJ1-1	TRBV18	.	13	CASSSGGGTEAFF	TGTGCCAGCTCATCGGGAGGAGGCACTGAAGCTTTCTTT
few	TRBJ2-3	TRBV7-2	.	14	CASSPEWGADTQYF	TGTGCCAGCAGCCCCGAGTGGGGGGCGGATACGCAGTATTTT
many	TRBJ2-5	TRBV2	.	13	CASNVFSIETQYF	TGTGCCAGCAATGTATTTTCGATCGAGACCCAGTACTTC
few	TRBJ2-5	TRBV27	TRBD1	15	CASSLKDRNQETQYF	TGTGCCAGCAGTCTAAAGGACAGGAACCAAGAGACCCAGTACTTC
.	TRBJ2-3	TRBV2	.	16	CASPRPTSGPSGTQYF	TGTGCCAGCCCCCGCCCCACTAGTGGGCCCTCGGGTACGCAGTATTTT
many	TRBJ1-5	TRBV29-1	.	13	CSVGPALGQPQHF	TGCAGCGTTGGGCCAGCCCTCGGTCAGCCCCAGCATTTT
few	TRBJ1-1	TRBV6-5	.	17	CASSYSARTFTNAEAFF	TGTGCCAGCAGTTACTCTGCCAGGACTTTTACAAACGCTGAAGCTTTCTTT
many	TRBJ2-6	TRBV9	.	16	CASSVAPGREANVLTF	TGTGCCAGCAGCGTAGCGCCCGGCAGGGAGGCCAACGTCCTGACTTTC
few	TRBJ1-1	TRBV28	.	15	CASIKNRVKNTEAFF	TGTGCCAGCATTAAGAACAGGGTGAAGAACACTGAAGCTTTCTTT
few	TRBJ2-5	TRBV7-2	TRBD1	13	CASSFDRVETQYF	TGTGCCAGCAGCTTCGACAGGGTAGAGACCCAGTACTTC
.	TRBJ2-4	TRBV7-2	TRBD1	16	CASSLDGTGPYNEQYF	TGTGCCAGCAGCTTAGATGGGACAGGGCCTTACAATGAGCAGTACTTC
.	TRBJ2-1	TRBV2	TRBD1	13	CASSDDRATEQFF	TGTGCCAGCAGTGACGACAGGGCGACTGAGCAGTTCTTC
.	TRBJ1-2	TRBV7-9	.	12	CASSLDREGCTF	TGTGCCAGCAGCTTAGACAGAGAGGGCTGCACCTTC
.	TRBJ2-1	TRBV20-1	TRBD1	14	CSAIRTGSYNEQFF	TGCAGTGCTATAAGGACAGGGTCCTACAATGAGCAGTTCTTC
few	TRBJ2-1	TRBV11-2	.	17	CASSLSRTDSTGAEQFF	TGTGCCAGCAGCTTAAGCAGGACTGACTCAACGGGCGCTGAGCAGTTCTTC
many	TRBJ1-4	TRBV12-3/TRBV12-4	.	15	CASSFSSGIREKLFF	TGTGCCAGCAGTTTCAGCTCGGGTATTCGTGAAAAACTGTTTTTT
.	TRBJ1-2	TRBV6-2/TRBV6-3	TRBD1	13	CASKEGAGYGYTF	TGTGCCAGCAAGGAGGGGGCTGGCTATGGCTACACCTTC
many	TRBJ2-7	TRBV28	TRBD1	14	CASNSGTGLYEQYF	TGTGCCAGCAATTCCGGGACAGGGCTCTACGAGCAGTACTTC
few	TRBJ1-2	TRBV6-6	TRBD1	11	CASRQGPYCTF	TGTGCCAGCAGACAGGGGCCCTACTGCACCTTC
few	TRBJ2-7	TRBV14	.	14	CASSQNVQGYEQYF	TGTGCCAGCAGCCAAAATGTTCAGGGCTACGAGCAGTACTTC
.	TRBJ1-6	TRBV20-1	.	15	CSAQRTDLHNSPLHF	TGCAGTGCCCAGCGGACGGATCTTCATAATTCACCCCTCCACTTT
.	TRBJ1-5	TRBV20-1	.	12	CSARQMNQPQHF	TGCAGTGCTAGACAGATGAATCAGCCCCAGCATTTT
few	TRBJ1-1	TRBV2	TRBD1	15	CASSLDKTGGTEAFF	TGTGCCAGCAGCCTAGACAAAACAGGGGGCACTGAAGCTTTCTTT
.	TRBJ2-1	TRBV7-2	TRBD2	14	CASSLGGGSIEQFF	TGTGCCAGCAGCTTAGGGGGGGGTAGTATAGAGCAGTTCTTC
many	TRBJ1-2	TRBV5-1	.	14	CASSLVAGRMGYTF	TGCGCCAGCAGCTTGGTAGCAGGGCGGATGGGCTACACCTTC
few	TRBJ2-3	TRBV29-1	TRBD2	14	CSVLAGASTDTQYF	TGCAGCGTCCTAGCGGGAGCTAGCACAGATACGCAGTATTTT
few	TRBJ1-2	TRBV20-1	TRBD1	14	CSARQGQLYYGYTF	TGCAGTGCTCGCCAGGGACAGTTGTACTATGGCTACACCTTC
.	TRBJ2-1	TRBV4-2	TRBD2	16	CASSQAGNSGVNEQFF	TGTGCCAGCAGCCAAGCCGGGAACAGCGGGGTCAATGAGCAGTTCTTC
few	TRBJ2-7	TRBV12-3/TRBV12-4	TRBD1	16	CASSPQGALSFYEQYF	TGTGCCAGCAGTCCACAGGGGGCTCTTTCGTTTTACGAGCAGTACTTC
few	TRBJ2-1	TRBV28	TRBD2	15	CASSPRLAGYYEQFF	TGTGCCAGCAGTCCCAGACTAGCGGGGTACTACGAGCAGTTCTTC
many	TRBJ2-1	TRBV2	TRBD2	12	CASSGTSNEQFF	TGTGCCAGCAGTGGGACTAGCAATGAGCAGTTCTTC
.	TRBJ2-7	TRBV7-2	TRBD1	19	CASSYPGQGAPGNRYEQYF	TGTGCCAGCAGCTACCCGGGACAGGGGGCCCCAGGGAATCGATACGAGCAGTACTTC